The T cell receptor beta chain under discussion was sequenced for a study of cytomegalovirus exposure and HLA in healthy donors (TCRdb year 2017). In the study overall: In an earlier analysis of under 750 of the donors, under 300 Gb of sequence data and some 100 million unique TCR beta sequences from roughly 200 million T cells were reported. Typing coverage differed by locus: A, B, C, DRB1 and DQB1 were typed in about 620-640 donors, DQA1 in 522, DPA1 in roughly 590, and DPB1 in 400 to 490. HLA typing included class I and class II loci at four-digit resolution. Rather than using new phenotypic data, the later analysis identified candidate immune exposures from TCR beta sequences and from how often those sequences occurred across donors. A later analysis re-examined previously published TCR beta repertoires from around 670 donors and added high-resolution HLA genotyping to investigate patterns of TCR occurrence. Of the 300 to 500 genotyped donors, 80% to 90% were placed in the genetic ancestry cluster associated with self-reported Caucasian donors. The study aimed to test whether cataloging public T cell receptors could reveal signatures of past pathogen exposure. Alongside the repertoire data, information on donor age, sex, ethnicity and CMV serostatus was compiled. Because of strong linkage in the cohort, four or five DR-DQ haplotypes were treated as single units for association and clustering. The study profiled the T cell repertoires of under 700 subjects by immunosequencing and related them to cytomegalovirus serostatus. Among about 370 genotyped donors of the cohort, an average of around 220,000 unique TCR beta nucleotide sequences was sequenced per donor, of which about 20% were non-productive. Along with the roughly 670-subject first cohort, a separate validation cohort of about 110 different subjects was used. A later genetic analysis took genome-wide SNP genotypes for about 55% of the roughly 670 donors and used that subset as a discovery cohort. To predict cytomegalovirus infection status, the study brought together high-throughput TCR immunosequencing, statistical association of individual TCRs with disease status, and machine learning. About 280 gigabases of sequencing data and approximately 80 million unique TCR sequences were included in an early release covering about 600 HLA-typed donors. An earlier analysis of 587 of the donors used high-throughput TCR beta sequencing to judge whether each TCR beta V gene segment behaved as functional or pseudogenic. Every discovery cohort repertoire had been produced on one sequencing platform.

Findings and caveats that apply to the study as a whole: Because the 87-base-pair reads could not distinguish some IMGT-functional V segments, including TRBV6-2 and TRBV6-3, those segments were excluded. Assigning TCR associations to individual alleles was difficult when HLA alleles, especially DR and DQ, strongly co-occurred. The only immune exposure information available for the cohort was CMV serostatus. In a later analysis, HLA-associated TCR beta chains were found to be more clonally expanded and to have lower generation probabilities than equally common non-associated chains. At a false discovery rate of 0.05, a later analysis linked roughly 17,000 TCR beta sequences to specific HLA alleles. About 15 rarely observed V segments, including chromosome 9 orphons, were excluded from the earlier analysis of some 590 of the donors because counts were too low. A further reported finding was that TCR beta sequences accurately predicted the HLA-A and HLA-B alleles for most subjects in the first cohort. Broadly in line with IMGT annotations, most TCR beta V segments showed up in productive rearrangements about 87% or about 30% of the time in an earlier analysis of some 590 of the donors. Correlated functional status among segregating V segments might be attributable to linkage disequilibrium, but an unknown experimental factor could not be ruled out. An association between a missense DCLRE1C variant and V-gene and J-gene trimming of TCR beta chains was found in a later genetic analysis and replicated in an independent cohort. Sequencing depth was assumed to be roughly uniform across donors in the presence/absence analyses, though that assumption may not hold. A later genetic analysis reported fewer N-insertions in productive TCRs among donors in an Asian-associated ancestry cluster than the approximately 670-donor mean. In this cohort, only TCR beta chains were sequenced, and detectable features were limited by the absence of alpha or paired-chain data. Most TCR sequences were observed very rarely across donors, whereas some public TCRs were present in many individuals. In vitro tests confirmed that a few of the cytomegalovirus-associated TCR beta chains recognize cytomegalovirus antigens. A later analysis found that TCR association rates varied across HLA loci, with DRB1 alleles showing the most associated TCRs and HLA-C alleles the fewest. A total of roughly 160 TCR beta chains were listed by the study as associated with cytomegalovirus. A later analysis reported that several top co-occurrence clusters appeared linked to parvovirus B19, influenza, CMV and Epstein-Barr virus. It was suggested by the authors that the approach could potentially be generalized to other disease states and immunological phenotypes. A cluster of highly shared sequence variants was judged likely to be a technical artifact of the sequencing pipeline. Because HLA typing was unavailable for some donors at each locus, only the typed subset was used in association tests. The classifier was reported to diagnose cytomegalovirus status with high specificity and sensitivity in both the original cohort and the validation cohort. According to a later analysis, most CMV-associated TCR beta chains appeared to be HLA-restricted, and the HLA associations seemed to be driven largely by CMV exposure.

Library method: the immunoSEQ multiplex PCR assay. A mixture of 60 forward primers for TCR Vbeta segments and 13 reverse primers for TCR Jbeta segments was used in the multiplex PCR. A multiplex PCR assay on genomic DNA amplified the CDR3 region of rearranged TCR beta genes. The Illumina HiSeq System was used to sequence the amplified TCR beta libraries as 87-base-pair reads. The paper's processing steps were these. A later analysis counted about 76 million unique TCR beta chains across the 670 or so repertoires, and 10 million to 11 million of these chains were shared by at least two donors. Raw reads were error-corrected and collapsed into unique sequences by a nearest-neighbor algorithm in which closely related sequences were merged to remove PCR and sequencing errors. Alignment of CDR3 sequences to IMGT reference sequences was used to assign V, D and J gene segments. For a sequence to be retained, a match of at least six nucleotides was required to both a V gene segment and a J gene segment. Rearrangements were classified as productive when the CDR3 lacked stop codons and remained in frame with V and J, and all other rearrangements were classified as non-productive. CDR3 was defined by IMGT convention, running from the second conserved V-encoded cysteine to the conserved J-encoded phenylalanine. The earlier analysis of 587 of the donors excluded any sequence lacking an unambiguous match to a single V gene segment. In an earlier analysis of approximately 610 of the donors, V segments were called functional above 56.7% productive rearrangements and were called segregating when the between-donor standard deviation exceeded 5%. A statistical classification framework was built to diagnose cytomegalovirus status from the catalog of TCR beta chain sequences. In a later analysis, V and J genes were assigned by comparing TCR nucleotide sequences against IMGT/GENE-DB human TR gene sequences. Using the TCRdist pipeline, a later analysis assigned CDR3 sequences along with most-parsimonious VDJ recombination scenarios. In a later analysis, each TCR beta chain was defined by its CDR3 amino acid sequence together with its V-gene family, and reads without a unique V-gene family were excluded. In a later analysis, fewer than 650 highly shared, low-generation-probability nucleotide sequences were removed to address suspected cross-contamination and a sequencing artifact. For each public chain, a later analysis derived a clonal expansion index from normalized ranks of inferred template counts within each repertoire. In a later analysis, generation probabilities were computed using a VDJ recombination model fitted to out-of-frame rearrangements, and the results were checked against IGoR. In a later analysis, TCR-TCR, TCR-HLA and TCR-CMV co-occurrence was scored with hypergeometric tests, and a repertoire-size bias correction was applied to TCR pairs. False discovery rates were estimated in a later analysis by permuting HLA or CMV assignments 20 times. A later analysis grouped co-occurring TCRs with DBSCAN, adding TCRdist sequence similarity when clustering within HLA-allele-positive subsets. Repertoires with fewer than 30,000 or more than 120,000 public chains were left out of co-occurrence clustering, as were about five repertoires with anomalous nucleotide sharing. The table was pulled from immuneACCESS by TCRdb, which kept in-frame rearrangements only. Such tables lose some clones; where checked, under half of the loss comes from unresolved V genes, and the rest has no known cause. D and trimming come from the DNA, and the V and J calls and clone size come from that table. This sample holds 97,000 or so clones; nearly 65% were observed only once. The ten top clones hold about 4.3% of the sample.

With respect to this clone: Its antigen is still unknown. No much larger clone is present one base from it, and per-base qualities are unavailable.

V gives up 1 base and J gives up 4 bases, and the segment between their germline ends measures 9 bases. Per the germline V gene, SGHTA is the CDR1 and FQGNSA is the CDR2. The CDR3 numbers 14 residues from cysteine through phenylalanine. The DNA shown is the 42-base CDR3, in frame from base 1. The cohort was made up of approximately 670 healthy bone marrow donors. Cohort members were all nominally healthy when sampled, although unrecorded immune exposures were likely present. Of the roughly 630 cohort members, around 290 had a positive CMV serostatus and about 350 had a negative one, while no CMV serostatus was recorded for the donor. Each donor provided a peripheral blood sample, and peripheral blood mononuclear cells were used for TCR beta sequencing. Genomic DNA extraction from the blood cell samples was performed with the Qiagen DNeasy Blood Extraction Kit.

This TCR was sampled from a human donor in good health. This chain is built from TRBV7-2 and TRBJ2-3; the D gene is possibly TRBD2, with 6 bases matching. Input material: PBMCs. The nucleotides are TGTGCCAGCAGCTTAGGACTAGATCCAGATACGCAGTATTTT. Its translation is CASSLGLDPDTQYF.